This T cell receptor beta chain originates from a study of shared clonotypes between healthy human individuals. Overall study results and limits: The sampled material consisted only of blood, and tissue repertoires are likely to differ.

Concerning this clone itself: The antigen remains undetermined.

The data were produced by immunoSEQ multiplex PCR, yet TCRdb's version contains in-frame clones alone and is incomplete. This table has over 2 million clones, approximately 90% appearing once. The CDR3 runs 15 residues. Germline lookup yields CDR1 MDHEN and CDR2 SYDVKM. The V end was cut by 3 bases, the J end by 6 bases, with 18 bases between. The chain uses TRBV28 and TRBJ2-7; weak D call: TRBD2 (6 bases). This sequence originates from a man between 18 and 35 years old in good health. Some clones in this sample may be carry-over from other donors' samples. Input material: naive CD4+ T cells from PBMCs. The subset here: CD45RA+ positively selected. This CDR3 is CASSLEWRDAGEQYF. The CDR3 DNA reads TGTGCCAGCAGTTTGGAGTGGCGGGACGCAGGCGAGCAGTACTTC.